This passage covers 5 T cell receptor beta chains from one sample sequenced in a study of a mutant IDH1 vaccine in newly diagnosed glioma. Noted time point: week 47, end of study. Mutant IDH1 20-mer peptide, at 300 ug, made up each vaccine dose, with topical imiquimod. Sequenced by immunoSEQ multiplex PCR; TCRdb stores in-frame clones only, minus some. The table has 30,000 to 40,000 clones, about 93% seen once; the top ten hold 4.5% to 5.5%. For these receptors, no antigen is known. Sequences were derived from PBMCs, sampled from a glioma patient whose treatment included an IDH1 peptide vaccine. The receptors come from a woman aged 40 to 49 with glioma.

This clone appeared a few times. The rearrangement uses TRBV20-1 and TRBJ1-1; D is unresolved. With 4 bases removed from V and 4 bases from J, the gap between germline ends came to 7 bases. CDR3 length: 11 residues. CDR1 and CDR2 from the germline V gene are DFQATT and SNEGSKA (reference sequence). In nucleotides, the CDR3 is TGCAGTGCTACCTGGTCCACTGAAGCTTTCTTT. It codes for CSATWSTEAFF.

V gene TRBV6-6 combines with J gene TRBJ1-2; 9 bases fit TRBD1. With 5 bases clipped from V and 7 bases from J, the junction kept 11 bases outside the gene matches. Germline V gives CDR1 MNHNY, CDR2 SVGAGI (reference sequence). CDR3 length: 15 residues. DNA for the CDR3: TGTGCCAGCAGTGAGAGGACAGGGGAAAGGGGTGGCTACACCTTC. It specifies CASSERTGERGGYTF.

This clone was counted between two and nine times. V and J are TRBV2 and TRBJ2-2; TRBD1 aligns across 9 bases. The germline gives CDR1 SNHLY, CDR2 FYNNEI. The V and J ends lost 7 bases and 6 bases, in that order; junction bases with no gene match: 6. CDR3 length: 14 residues. The chain's CDR3 is CASNYHRGPGELFF. CDR3 nucleotides: TGTGCCAGCAACTACCACAGGGGGCCCGGGGAGCTGTTTTTT.

DNA for the CDR3: TGTGCCAGCAGTGGACGGACAGGGATGAACACTGAAGCTTTCTTT. Translated: CASSGRTGMNTEAFF. The chain recombines TRBV6-1 with TRBJ1-1; 8 nucleotides align to TRBD1. There are 15 residues in the CDR3. Looked up from germline, CDR1 is MNHNS and CDR2 is SASEGT. V shed 4 bases, J shed 0 bases, and the junction held 4 bases outside the gene matches.

The V call is TRBV10-3, the J call TRBJ2-1; D not certain. Germline-derived CDR1 and CDR2 are ENHRY and SYGVKD. V was cut by 2 bases and J by 3 bases, with 5 bases left in between. The CDR3 has 13 amino acids. The CDR3 loop is CAISEVYYNEQFF. CDR3 in DNA: TGTGCCATCAGTGAGGTATACTACAATGAGCAGTTCTTC.